This is a list of T cell receptor beta chains from one sample in a study of cytomegalovirus exposure and HLA in healthy donors. Sequencing was performed with immunoSEQ multiplex PCR; in TCRdb, only in-frame clones are kept and a portion is missing. This sample has some 200,000 clones; approximately 80% occur once, and the top ten carry roughly 0.7%. Sample: PBMCs. All receptors derive from a boy between 2 and 10 years old in good health and CMV-seronegative. Both conserved end residues are trimmed from each CDR3. Size is stated for part of the rows, as once, few or many counts, or as a class when the clone is expanded.

V gene	CDR3 length	clone size	J gene	CDR3 protein
TRBV7-9	12	-	TRBJ2-1	ASSYGQGGNEQF
TRBV6-1	12	-	TRBJ1-2	ATWSPGQGHGYT
TRBV10-2	14	-	TRBJ2-7	ASSERARRRSGEQY
TRBV5-6	12	-	-	ASSLAGHSYEQY
TRBV5-1	12	-	TRBJ1-1	ASSLTGSGTEAF
TRBV2	12	-	TRBJ2-1	ASSETGRGNEQF
TRBV30	13	-	TRBJ2-7	AWSPRAGGPYEQY
TRBV2	13	-	TRBJ1-2	ASSEADRANYGYT
TRBV25-1	12	once	TRBJ1-1	ASSLSSEGLGAF
TRBV7-2	12	-	TRBJ2-7	ASSLTSGDYEQY
TRBV7-8	15	-	TRBJ2-4	ASSLAPWTGRGNIQY
TRBV5-6	10	-	TRBJ2-7	ASSSALYEQY
TRBV7-9	14	-	TRBJ2-2	ASSLGGGRNTGELF
TRBV5-1	16	-	TRBJ2-3	ASSLDTFTGPTTDTQY
TRBV19	13	-	TRBJ1-2	ASSPRQGAGYGYT
TRBV5-1	14	-	TRBJ1-5	ASSPGTGGGNQPQH